This is a list of T cell receptor beta chains from one sample in a study of blood T cell repertoires in COVID-19. Repertoires were generated with immunoSEQ multiplex PCR, while TCRdb's copy carries only in-frame clones and drops some. The table includes some 370,000 clones, 90% detected once. Material: peripheral blood. The origin of the receptors is a man younger than 35 with active or convalescent COVID-19. Each CDR3 is given with its conserved first and last residue.

v_gene,j_gene,CDR3aa
TRBV5-1,TRBJ1-1,CASSLVKNTEAFF
TRBV6-5,TRBJ2-7,CASSYRTGVDEQYF
TRBV5-1,TRBJ1-2,CASSQTGVDGYTF
TRBV19,TRBJ2-2,CASSMVYSTNTGELFF
TRBV7-8,TRBJ1-4,CASSSFGGEKLFF
TRBV6-4,TRBJ2-1,CASSDAGWLDEQFF
TRBV28,TRBJ1-4,CASSLRYNEKLFF
TRBV6-2/TRBV6-3,TRBJ2-4,CASSYSRTSGGILAKNIQYF
TRBV15,TRBJ2-2,CATSRDTNTGELFF
TRBV7-2,TRBJ2-5,CASSSGGGETQYF
TRBV2,TRBJ2-5,CASSEAGVDSEETQYF
TRBV20-1,TRBJ2-5,CSATEETQYF
TRBV29-1,TRBJ1-1,CSAKQVNTEAFF
TRBV13,TRBJ1-2,CASSFRQGEFYGYTF
TRBV7-9,TRBJ1-1,CASSHHRQGTEAFF
TRBV14,TRBJ1-6,CASSLGGPDPLHF
TRBV12-3/TRBV12-4,TRBJ2-7,CASSLGPAYEQYF
TRBV12-5,TRBJ1-1,CASGFYRVDRGVEGFF
TRBV9,TRBJ2-5,CASSVAGVETQYF
TRBV7-9,TRBJ2-7,CASTEPGQEFYEQYF